This entry concerns a single T cell receptor beta chain. Clones were read by immunoSEQ multiplex PCR, and TCRdb kept only the in-frame ones, dropping some. The data hold around 240,000 clones, with around 86% observed a single time. Cohort allocation depended upon clinical history that participants reported. Cohort 3 recovery required two negative PCRs, clearance, or symptom resolution. The data originate from a study of blood T cell repertoires in COVID-19. Study-wide background: Material from acute and convalescent COVID-19 was sourced from the United States, Italy and Spain.

The CDR3 contains 15 residues. Germline CDR1 is MDHEN and CDR2 is SYDVKM. The germline V and J ends were trimmed by 3 bases and 5 bases, with 16 bases remaining between them. The sequenced sample consisted of PBMCs or T cells enriched from blood (not recorded which). The clonotype was recovered from a woman aged 45 to 65 who had recovered from COVID-19. The rearrangement joins TRBV28 to TRBJ1-2; no clear D. CDR3 region: CASSFLEIETYGYTF. The CDR3 DNA follows: TGTGCCAGCAGTTTTTTAGAAATCGAAACTTATGGCTACACCTTC.